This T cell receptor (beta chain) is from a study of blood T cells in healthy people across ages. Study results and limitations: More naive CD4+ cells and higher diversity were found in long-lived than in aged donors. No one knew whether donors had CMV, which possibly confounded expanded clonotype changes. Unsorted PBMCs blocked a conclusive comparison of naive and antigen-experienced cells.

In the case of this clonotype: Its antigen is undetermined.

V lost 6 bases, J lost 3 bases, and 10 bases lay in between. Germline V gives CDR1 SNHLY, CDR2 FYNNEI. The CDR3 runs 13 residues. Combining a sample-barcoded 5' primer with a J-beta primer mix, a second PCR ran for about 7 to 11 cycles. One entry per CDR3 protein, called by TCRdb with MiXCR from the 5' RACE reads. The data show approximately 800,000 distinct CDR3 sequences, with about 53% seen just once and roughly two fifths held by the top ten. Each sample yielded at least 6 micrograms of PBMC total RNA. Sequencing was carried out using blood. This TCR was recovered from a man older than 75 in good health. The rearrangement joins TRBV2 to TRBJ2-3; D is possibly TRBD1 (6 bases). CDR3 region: CASRQQGTDTQYF. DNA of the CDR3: TGTGCCAGCAGACAACAGGGTACAGATACGCAGTATTTT.